Each of the 4 T cell receptor beta chains below was sequenced from the same sample in a study of cytomegalovirus exposure and HLA in healthy donors. Researchers ran the PCR with 60 Vbeta and 13 Jbeta primers. Only in-frame clones appear in the TCRdb table, and some are missing; sequencing was by immunoSEQ multiplex PCR. The sample has some 200,000 clones, more than 75% seen once. Specimen: PBMCs. The receptors come from a woman under 30 in good health and CMV-seronegative.

The V call is TRBV7-6, the J call TRBJ2-5; the match to TRBD2 covers 8 bases. This CDR3 comprises 15 residues. Trimming removed 2 bases from V and 6 bases from J; junction bases left unmatched: 8. Germline CDR1 and CDR2: SGHVS and FNYEAQ. CDR3 nucleotide sequence: TGTGCCAGCAGCTTACCGGGGGGGCAATTGCAGACCCAGTACTTC. It is translated as CASSLPGGQLQTQYF.

This clone came up a few times. The chain uses TRBV7-3 and TRBJ2-7; 7 bases agree with TRBD2. Unmatched junction bases numbered 8, after V lost 0 bases and J lost 0 bases. The CDR3 is 17 residues long. In germline, CDR1 is SGHTA, CDR2 FQGTGA. CDR3 nucleotides: TGTGCCAGCAGCTTAACGCCACTAGCGCCTAGCTCCTACGAGCAGTACTTC. Encoded protein: CASSLTPLAPSSYEQYF. Full variable domain (outside the CDR3, taken from reference TRBV7-3 and TRBJ2-7): GAGVSQTPSNKVTEKGKYVELRCDPISGHTALYWYRQSLGQGPEFLIYFQGTGAADDSGLPNDRFFAVRPEGSVSTLKIQRTERGDSAVYLCASSLTPLAPSSYEQYFGPGTRLTVT.

CDR3 region: CSVQGPHTYEQYF. The CDR3 DNA sequence: TGCAGCGTGCAGGGTCCCCACACCTACGAGCAGTACTTC. J is TRBJ2-7 and V is TRBV29-1, with D possibly being TRBD1 (5 bases). CDR3 size: 13 residues. Germline-derived CDR1 and CDR2 are SQVTM and ANQGSEA. V was cut by 6 bases and J by 2 bases, with 14 bases left in between.

This clone was counted only a few times. The genes are TRBV30 and TRBJ2-2; unclear D gene. This CDR3 is built from 14 residues. V lost 0 bases, J lost 1 base, and 6 bases lay in between. Looked up from germline, CDR1 is GTSNPN and CDR2 is SVGIG (reference sequence). This CDR3 is CAWSVHQNTGELFF. DNA of the CDR3: TGTGCCTGGAGTGTACATCAGAACACCGGGGAGCTGTTTTTT.